These 4 T cell receptor beta chains were sequenced from one sample in a study of T cells in women clearing cervical HPV infection. Repertoires were generated with immunoSEQ multiplex PCR, while TCRdb's copy carries only in-frame clones and drops some. This repertoire comprises about 24,000 clones; its ten largest clones make up under 6.5%. Sequencing input: blood buffy coat. The receptors originated from a woman between 18 and 70 years old with a cervical HPV16 infection that either progressed to CIN3+ or cleared (not recorded which).

For this clone: The CDR3 end is not reached by the read, which stops 3 residues before it; the germline J gene fills it in. The chain recombines TRBV5-1 with TRBJ2-7, with 11 bases lining up with TRBD1. V was pared by 4 bases and J by 2 bases, with 2 bases of the junction left unmatched. The length of the CDR3 is 14 residues. Germline values: CDR1 SGHRS, CDR2 YFSETQ. The part of the CDR3 DNA that was read is TGCGCCAGCAGCCTGGGACAGGGGGCCTACGAG. Translation: CASSLGQGAYE. The complete CDR3 sequence is CASSLGQGAYEQYF.

A note on this clone: The CDR3 extends 3 residues past the end of the read, so its final part is completed from the germline J gene. The chain couples TRBV7-2 to TRBJ1-2; the D gene is possibly TRBD1 (6 bases). This CDR3 is built from 13 residues. V was trimmed by 5 bases and J by 4 bases, leaving 11 bases between them. From germline, CDR1 is SGHTA and CDR2 FQGNSA. The sequenced part of the CDR3 DNA is TGTGCCAGCAGCCAGGGACACTTCTATGGC. This gives the protein CASSQGHFYG. The full CDR3 protein reads CASSQGHFYGYTF.

In regard to this clone: The read ends 3 residues early relative to the CDR3; the germline J gene fills the gap. This chain joins TRBV19 and TRBJ2-5, with a tentative D call TRBD1 (8 bases). Germline V lookup: CDR1 LNHDA, CDR2 SQIVND (reference sequence). The CDR3 covers 15 residues. Trimming shortened V by 5 bases and J by 3 bases, and 16 bases separated the two germline ends. The sequenced part of the CDR3 DNA is TGTGCCAGTAGTCCCCGAACAGGGGGGGAAGAGACC. It yields the protein CASSPRTGGEET. The entire CDR3 sequence reads CASSPRTGGEETQYF.

On this clone itself: Read coverage stops 3 residues before the CDR3 terminus; the germline J gene supplies the remainder. The chain carries TRBV19 and TRBJ1-3; D possibly corresponds to TRBD1 (5 bases). CDR1 LNHDA and CDR2 SQIVND come from the germline V gene (reference sequence). The CDR3 is 16 residues long. Trimming took off 1 base at V and 2 bases at J, with 12 bases between the two ends. CDR3 protein: CASSIVAGEAGNTIYF. The sequenced part of the CDR3 DNA is TGTGCCAGTAGTATAGTAGCGGGGGAGGCTGGAAACACC.